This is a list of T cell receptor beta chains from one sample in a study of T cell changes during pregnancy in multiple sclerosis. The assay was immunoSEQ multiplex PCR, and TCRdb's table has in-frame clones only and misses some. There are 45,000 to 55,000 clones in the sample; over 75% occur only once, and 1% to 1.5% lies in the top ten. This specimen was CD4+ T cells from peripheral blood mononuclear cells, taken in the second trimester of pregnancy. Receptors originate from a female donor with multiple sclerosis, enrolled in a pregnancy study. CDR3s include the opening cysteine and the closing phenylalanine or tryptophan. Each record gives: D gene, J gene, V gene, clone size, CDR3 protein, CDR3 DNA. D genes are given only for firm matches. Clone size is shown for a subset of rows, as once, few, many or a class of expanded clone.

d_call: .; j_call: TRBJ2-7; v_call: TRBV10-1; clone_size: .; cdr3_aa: CASSEAISSYEQYF; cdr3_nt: TGCGCCAGCAGTGAAGCGATAAGCTCCTACGAGCAGTACTTC
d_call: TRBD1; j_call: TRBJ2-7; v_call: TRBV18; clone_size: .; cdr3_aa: CASSPKTGGYEQYF; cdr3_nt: TGTGCCAGCTCACCTAAGACAGGGGGGTACGAGCAGTACTTC
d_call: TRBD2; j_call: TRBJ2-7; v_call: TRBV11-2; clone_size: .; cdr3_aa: CASSLNEREDYEQYF; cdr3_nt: TGTGCCAGCAGTCTTAACGAGCGGGAGGACTACGAGCAGTACTTC
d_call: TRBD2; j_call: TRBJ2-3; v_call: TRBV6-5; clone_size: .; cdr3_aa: CASSYAGTSLTDTQYF; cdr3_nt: TGTGCCAGCAGTTACGCGGGGACTAGCTTGACAGATACGCAGTATTTT
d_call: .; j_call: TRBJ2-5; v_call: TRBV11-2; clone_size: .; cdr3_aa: CASSPDRETQYF; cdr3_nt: TGTGCCAGCAGCCCCGATCGGGAGACCCAGTACTTC
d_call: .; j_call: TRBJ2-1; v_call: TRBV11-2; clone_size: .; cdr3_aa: CASSLTGGNEQFF; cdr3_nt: TGTGCCAGCAGCTTAACCGGGGGTAATGAGCAGTTCTTC
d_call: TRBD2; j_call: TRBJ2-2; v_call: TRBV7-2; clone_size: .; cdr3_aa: CASSLRTSSNTGELFF; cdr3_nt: TGTGCCAGCAGCCTTCGGACTAGCAGTAACACCGGGGAGCTGTTTTTT
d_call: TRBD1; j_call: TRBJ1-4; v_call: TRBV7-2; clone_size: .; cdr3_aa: CASSSFGQGTNEKLFF; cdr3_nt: TGTGCCAGCAGCTCCTTTGGACAGGGGACTAATGAAAAACTGTTTTTT
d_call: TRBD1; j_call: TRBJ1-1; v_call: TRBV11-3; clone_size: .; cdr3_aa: CASSLDPTGRAFF; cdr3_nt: TGTGCCAGCAGCCTGGACCCGACAGGGAGAGCTTTCTTT
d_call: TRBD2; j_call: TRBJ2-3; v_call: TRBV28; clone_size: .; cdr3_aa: CASSLLGTSGSTDTQYF; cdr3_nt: TGTGCCAGCAGTTTACTCGGGACTAGCGGATCCACAGATACGCAGTATTTT
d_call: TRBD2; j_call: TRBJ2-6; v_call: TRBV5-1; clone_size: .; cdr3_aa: CASSLVGGSSGANVLTF; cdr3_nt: TGCGCCAGCAGCTTGGTCGGCGGGAGCTCTGGGGCCAACGTCCTGACTTTC
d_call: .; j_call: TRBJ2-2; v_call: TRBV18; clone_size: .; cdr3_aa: CASDETGQSTGELFF; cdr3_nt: TGTGCCAGCGACGAGACGGGACAATCGACCGGGGAGCTGTTTTTT
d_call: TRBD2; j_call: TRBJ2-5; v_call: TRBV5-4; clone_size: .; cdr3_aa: CASSRTSGRIQETQYF; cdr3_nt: TGTGCCAGCAGCAGGACTAGCGGGAGAATTCAAGAGACCCAGTACTTC
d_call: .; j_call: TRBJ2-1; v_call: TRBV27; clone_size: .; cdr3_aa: CASSLQGSYNEQFF; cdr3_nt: TGTGCCAGCAGTTTACAGGGTTCCTACAATGAGCAGTTCTTC
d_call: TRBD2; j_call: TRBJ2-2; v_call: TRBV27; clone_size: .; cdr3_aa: CASSSGLNTGELFF; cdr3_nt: TGTGCCAGCAGTTCGGGACTAAACACCGGGGAGCTGTTTTTT
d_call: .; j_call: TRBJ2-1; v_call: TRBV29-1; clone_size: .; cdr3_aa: CSVDSGSWGNEQFF; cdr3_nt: TGCAGCGTTGACTCAGGGTCCTGGGGAAATGAGCAGTTCTTC
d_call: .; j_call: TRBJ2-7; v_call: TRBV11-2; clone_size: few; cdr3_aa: CASSLGGGEQYF; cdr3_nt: TGTGCCAGCAGCTTAGGAGGGGGCGAGCAGTACTTC
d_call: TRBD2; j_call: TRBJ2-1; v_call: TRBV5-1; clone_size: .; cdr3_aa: CASSSTPLAGDEQFF; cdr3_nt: TGCGCCAGCAGCTCCACTCCTCTAGCGGGAGATGAGCAGTTCTTC
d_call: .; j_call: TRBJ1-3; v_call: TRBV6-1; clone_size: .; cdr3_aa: CASSAGNSENTIYF; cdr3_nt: TGTGCCAGCAGTGCAGGGAATTCGGAAAACACCATATATTTT
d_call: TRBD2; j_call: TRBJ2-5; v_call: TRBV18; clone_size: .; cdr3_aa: CASSPRLAGGQETQYF; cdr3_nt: TGTGCCAGCTCACCACGACTAGCGGGAGGCCAAGAGACCCAGTACTTC
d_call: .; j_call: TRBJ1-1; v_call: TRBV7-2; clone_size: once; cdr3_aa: CASSLSRFGNTEAFF; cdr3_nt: TGTGCCAGCAGCTTATCGAGATTCGGGAACACTGAAGCTTTCTTT
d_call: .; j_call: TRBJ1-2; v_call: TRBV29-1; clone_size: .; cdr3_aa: CSVEETTLGAYGYTF; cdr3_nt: TGCAGCGTTGAAGAAACCACCTTGGGGGCCTATGGCTACACCTTC
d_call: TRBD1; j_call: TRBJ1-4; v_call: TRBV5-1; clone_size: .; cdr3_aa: CASSLGQRNEKLFF; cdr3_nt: TGCGCCAGCAGCCTGGGACAGCGTAATGAAAAACTGTTTTTT
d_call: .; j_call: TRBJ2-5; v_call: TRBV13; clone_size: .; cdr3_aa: CASSFGQGLGETQYF; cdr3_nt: TGTGCCAGCAGCTTTGGTCAGGGACTCGGAGAGACCCAGTACTTC
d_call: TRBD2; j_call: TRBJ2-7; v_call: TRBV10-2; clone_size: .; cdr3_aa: CASLGGLGSHEQYF; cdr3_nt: TGCGCCAGCCTTGGAGGACTAGGCTCTCACGAGCAGTACTTC
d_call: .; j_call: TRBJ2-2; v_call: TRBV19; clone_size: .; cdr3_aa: CASSIEAGTGELFF; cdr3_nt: TGTGCCAGTAGTATAGAGGCAGGCACCGGGGAGCTGTTTTTT
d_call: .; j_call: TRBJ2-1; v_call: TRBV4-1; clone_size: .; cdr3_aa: CASSPRATSVDEQFF; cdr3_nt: TGCGCCAGCAGCCCTAGGGCGACTAGTGTGGATGAGCAGTTCTTC
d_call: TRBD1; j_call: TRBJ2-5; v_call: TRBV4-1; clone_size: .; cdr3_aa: CASSQGGQTVKETQYF; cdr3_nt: TGCGCCAGCAGCCAAGGGGGACAGACGGTAAAAGAGACCCAGTACTTC
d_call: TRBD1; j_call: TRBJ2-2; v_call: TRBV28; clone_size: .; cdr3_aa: CASSLGTGLRTGELFF; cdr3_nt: TGTGCCAGCAGTTTAGGGACAGGGCTGCGGACCGGGGAGCTGTTTTTT
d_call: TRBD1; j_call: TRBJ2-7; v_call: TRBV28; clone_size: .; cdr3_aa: CASSLQGGIYEQYF; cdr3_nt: TGTGCCAGCAGCCTACAGGGGGGAATCTACGAGCAGTACTTC
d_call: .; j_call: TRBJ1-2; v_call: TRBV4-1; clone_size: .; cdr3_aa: CASSQAEGNSYGYTF; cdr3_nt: TGCGCCAGCAGCCAAGCTGAGGGAAACAGCTATGGCTACACCTTC
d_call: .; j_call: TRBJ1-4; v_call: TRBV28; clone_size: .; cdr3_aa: CASLGATASNEKLFF; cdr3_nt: TGTGCCAGCTTGGGGGCCACGGCATCTAATGAAAAACTGTTTTTT
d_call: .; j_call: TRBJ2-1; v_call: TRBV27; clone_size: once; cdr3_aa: CASSLRGNEQFF; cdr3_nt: TGTGCCAGCAGTTTAAGAGGGAATGAGCAGTTCTTC
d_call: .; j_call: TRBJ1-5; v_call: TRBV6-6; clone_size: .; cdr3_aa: CASSYSSTNQPQHF; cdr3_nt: TGTGCCAGCAGTTACTCGTCCACTAATCAGCCCCAGCATTTT
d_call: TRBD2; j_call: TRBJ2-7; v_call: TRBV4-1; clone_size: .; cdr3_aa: CASRNVAGGLEQYF; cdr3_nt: TGCGCCAGCAGGAATGTAGCGGGAGGGCTTGAGCAGTACTTC
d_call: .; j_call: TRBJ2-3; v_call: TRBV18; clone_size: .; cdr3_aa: CASSPSRGIGTDTQYF; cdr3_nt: TGTGCCAGCTCACCATCACGGGGTATTGGAACAGATACGCAGTATTTT
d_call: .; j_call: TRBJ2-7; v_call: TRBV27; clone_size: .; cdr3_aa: CASSPESHYEQYF; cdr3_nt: TGTGCCAGCAGTCCGGAGTCCCACTACGAGCAGTACTTC
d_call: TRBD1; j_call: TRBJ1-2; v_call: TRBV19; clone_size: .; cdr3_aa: CASSRDRESAGYTF; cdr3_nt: TGTGCCAGTAGTCGCGACAGGGAGTCGGCTGGCTACACCTTC
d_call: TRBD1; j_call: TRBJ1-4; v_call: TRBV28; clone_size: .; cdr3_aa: CASSLVGTGFNEKLFF; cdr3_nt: TGTGCCAGCAGTTTAGTGGGGACAGGCTTTAATGAAAAACTGTTTTTT
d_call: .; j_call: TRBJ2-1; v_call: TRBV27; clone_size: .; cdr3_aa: CASSPFPPSYNEQFF; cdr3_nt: TGTGCCAGCAGTCCCTTCCCCCCTAGCTACAATGAGCAGTTCTTC
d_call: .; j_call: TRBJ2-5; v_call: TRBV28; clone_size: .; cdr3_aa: CASTRRGFEKETQYF; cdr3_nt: TGTGCCAGCACTCGGAGGGGATTTGAAAAGGAGACCCAGTACTTC
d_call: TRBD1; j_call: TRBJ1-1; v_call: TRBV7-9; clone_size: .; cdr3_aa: CASSSADRSNTEAFF; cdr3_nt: TGTGCCAGCAGCTCCGCGGACAGGTCGAACACTGAAGCTTTCTTT